This T cell receptor beta chain emerged from a study of T-cell reconstitution after alpha-beta-depleted transplantation in children. The J segment lost 5 bases and the V segment lost 5 bases, leaving 3 bases of the junction unmatched. The CDR3 consists of 13 residues. Germline V gene data show CDR1 as LGHDT and CDR2 as YNNKEL (reference sequence). This clonotype was observed many times. The TCRbeta library was prepared with unique molecular identifiers. Each CDR3 protein gets one entry after TCRdb re-called the PCR reads with MiXCR. The profile shows about 610,000 distinct CDR3 sequences, roughly a tenth of them singletons.

This sequence joins TRBV3-1 and TRBJ1-5, with 7 bases matching TRBD1. This sequence originates from a human donor who donated a stem cell graft to a child with acute myeloid leukemia. Here the sequenced sample was PBMCs from the stem cell graft donor, taken from the stem cell graft. The CDR3 loop is CASSSDRYQPQHF. CDR3 nucleotides: TGTGCCAGCAGCTCGGACAGGTATCAGCCCCAGCATTTT.